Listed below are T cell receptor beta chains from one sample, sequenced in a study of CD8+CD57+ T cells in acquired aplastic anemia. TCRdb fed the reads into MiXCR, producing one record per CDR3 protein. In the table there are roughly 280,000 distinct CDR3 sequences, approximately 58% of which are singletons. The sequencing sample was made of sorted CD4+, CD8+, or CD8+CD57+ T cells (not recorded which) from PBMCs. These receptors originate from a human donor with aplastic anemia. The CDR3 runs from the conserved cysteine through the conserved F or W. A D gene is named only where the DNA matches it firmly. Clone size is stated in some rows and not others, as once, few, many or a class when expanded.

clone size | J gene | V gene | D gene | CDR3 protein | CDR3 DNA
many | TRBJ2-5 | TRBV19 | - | CASSLQGAGGRETQYF | TGTGCCAGTAGTCTCCAGGGGGCGGGGGGGCGAGAGACCCAGTACTTC
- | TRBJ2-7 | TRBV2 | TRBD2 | CASSPNPLGLEGEQYF | TGTGCCAGCAGCCCAAATCCCCTGGGACTAGAAGGCGAGCAGTACTTC
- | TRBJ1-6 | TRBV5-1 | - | CASSLGAGHSPLHF | TGCGCCAGCAGCTTGGGGGCTGGGCATTCACCCCTCCACTTT
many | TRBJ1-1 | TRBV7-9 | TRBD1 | CASSLAPGGNEAFF | TGTGCCAGCAGCTTAGCCCCAGGGGGGAATGAAGCTTTCTTT
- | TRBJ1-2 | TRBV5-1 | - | CASSLSGVSNYGYTF | TGCGCCAGCAGCTTATCAGGGGTTTCTAACTATGGCTACACCTTC
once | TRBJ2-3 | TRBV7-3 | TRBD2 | CASSAGLAGGNDTQYF | TGTGCCAGCAGCGCGGGACTAGCGGGAGGAAACGATACGCAGTATTTT
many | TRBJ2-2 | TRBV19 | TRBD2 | CASSMTSGGAAGELFF | TGTGCCAGTAGTATGACTAGCGGGGGGGCCGCCGGGGAGCTGTTTTTT
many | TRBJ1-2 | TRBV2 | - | CASSRSGYNYGYTF | TGTGCCAGCAGTCGCTCGGGGTATAACTATGGCTACACCTTC
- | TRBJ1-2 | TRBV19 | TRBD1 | CASSMDRGRIANYGYTF | TGTGCCAGTAGTATGGACAGGGGGAGGATAGCTAACTATGGCTACACCTTC
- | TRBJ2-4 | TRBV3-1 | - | CASSGAGGSKNIQYF | TGTGCCAGCAGTGGCGCGGGCGGGTCCAAAAACATTCAGTACTTC
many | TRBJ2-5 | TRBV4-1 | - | CASRRHGQETQYF | TGCGCCAGCCGCCGTCACGGGCAAGAGACCCAGTACTTC
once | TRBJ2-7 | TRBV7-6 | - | CASSTHPRAYEQYF | TGTGCCAGCAGCACACACCCCCGGGCCTACGAGCAGTACTTC
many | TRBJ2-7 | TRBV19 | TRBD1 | CASSIRTGTVSYEQYF | TGTGCCAGTAGTATCCGAACCGGGACAGTATCCTACGAGCAGTACTTC
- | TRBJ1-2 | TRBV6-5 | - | CASSEDPSYGYTF | TGTGCCAGCAGTGAGGACCCCAGCTATGGCTACACCTTC
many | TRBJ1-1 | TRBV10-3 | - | CAISTRGNTEAFF | TGTGCCATCTCTACACGCGGGAACACTGAAGCTTTCTTT
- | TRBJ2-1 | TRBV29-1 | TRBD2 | CSVEGSGTNYNEQFF | TGCAGCGTTGAAGGTTCCGGGACTAACTACAATGAGCAGTTCTTC
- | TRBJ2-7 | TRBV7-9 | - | CASSSRQPGGEQYF | TGTGCTAGCAGCTCCAGACAGCCAGGGGGGGAGCAGTACTTC
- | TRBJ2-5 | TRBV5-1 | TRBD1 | CASSLADGSGGEETQYF | TGCGCCAGCAGCTTGGCCGATGGGTCAGGGGGCGAAGAGACCCAGTACTTC
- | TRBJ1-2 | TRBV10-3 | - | CAISDRGASSGNTF | TGTGCCATCAGTGACCGAGGGGCCAGCTCTGGAAACACCTTC
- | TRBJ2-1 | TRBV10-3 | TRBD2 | CAISPGTTPYNEQFF | TGTGCCATCAGCCCCGGGACTACTCCCTACAATGAGCAGTTCTTC
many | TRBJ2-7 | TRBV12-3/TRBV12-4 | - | CASSLLEGGEQYF | TGTGCCAGCAGTTTATTAGAGGGGGGCGAGCAGTACTTC
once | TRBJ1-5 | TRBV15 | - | CATGVTQGNQPQHF | TGTGCCACCGGAGTTACTCAGGGAAATCAGCCCCAGCATTTT
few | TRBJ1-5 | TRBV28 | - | CASSPTGNQPQHF | TGTGCCAGCAGTCCTACAGGGAATCAGCCCCAGCATTTT
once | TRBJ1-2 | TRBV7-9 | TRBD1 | CASSLTGGDSRGYTF | TGTGCCAGCAGCTTAACGGGGGGGGACAGTAGAGGCTACACCTTC
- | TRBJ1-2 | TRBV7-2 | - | CASSSNRQYGYTF | TGTGCCAGCAGCTCGAACAGGCAATATGGCTACACCTTC
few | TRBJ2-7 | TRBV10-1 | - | CAISDLGAAYEQYF | TGTGCCATCAGTGATTTGGGGGCAGCCTACGAGCAGTACTTC
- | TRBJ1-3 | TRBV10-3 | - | CAIAQGGNTIYF | TGTGCCATCGCCCAGGGCGGAAACACCATATATTTT
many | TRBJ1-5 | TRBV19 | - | CASSIGYGGPSNQPQHF | TGTGCCAGTAGTATAGGTTACGGGGGCCCGAGCAATCAGCCCCAGCATTTT
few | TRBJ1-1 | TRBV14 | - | CASSHGGFAEAFF | TGTGCCAGCAGCCATGGGGGCTTCGCTGAAGCTTTCTTT
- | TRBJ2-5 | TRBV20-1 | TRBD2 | CSARTSGSPGETQYF | TGCAGTGCACGGACTAGCGGGAGCCCGGGGGAGACCCAGTACTTC
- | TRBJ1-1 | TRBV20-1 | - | CSARDGGADAFF | TGCAGTGCTAGAGATGGGGGGGCAGACGCTTTCTTT
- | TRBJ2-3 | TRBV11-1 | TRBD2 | CASSPAGFGTDTQYF | TGTGCCAGCAGCCCAGCGGGGTTTGGCACAGATACGCAGTATTTT
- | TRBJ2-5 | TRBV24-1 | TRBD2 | CATSDETGASGSLETQYF | TGTGCCACCAGTGATGAGACAGGGGCTAGCGGGAGCCTTGAGACCCAGTACTTC
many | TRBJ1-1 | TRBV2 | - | CASSVSANTEAFF | TGTGCCAGCAGTGTTTCGGCGAACACTGAAGCTTTCTTT
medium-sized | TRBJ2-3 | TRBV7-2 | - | CASSSYTDTQYF | TGTGCCAGCAGCTCCTACACAGATACGCAGTATTTT
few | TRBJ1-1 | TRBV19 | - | CASSLGWGTEAFF | TGTGCCAGTAGTTTAGGGTGGGGCACTGAAGCTTTCTTT
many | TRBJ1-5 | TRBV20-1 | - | CSARATSGQPQHF | TGCAGTGCTAGAGCCACAAGTGGGCAGCCCCAGCATTTT
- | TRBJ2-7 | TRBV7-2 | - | CASRLVASYEQYF | TGTGCCAGCAGACTCGTGGCCTCCTACGAGCAGTACTTC
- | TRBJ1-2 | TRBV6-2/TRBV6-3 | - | CASSASGGSGGYTF | TGTGCCAGCAGTGCCTCGGGGGGAAGTGGTGGCTACACCTTC
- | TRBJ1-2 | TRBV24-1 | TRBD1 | CATSDFRGAGYTF | TGTGCCACCAGTGATTTCAGGGGGGCTGGCTACACCTTC
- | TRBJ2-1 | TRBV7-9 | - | CASSRIRALYNEQFF | TGTGCCAGCAGCCGCATCAGGGCCCTCTACAATGAGCAGTTCTTC
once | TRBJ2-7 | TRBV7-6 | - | CASSATRISYEQYF | TGTGCCAGCAGCGCGACCAGGATTTCCTACGAGCAGTACTTC
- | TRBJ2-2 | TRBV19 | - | CASKVGGRSTGELFF | TGTGCCAGTAAGGTCGGGGGCCGGAGCACCGGGGAGCTGTTTTTT
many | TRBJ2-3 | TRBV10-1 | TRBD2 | CASSQRGGSTDTQYF | TGCGCCAGCAGCCAGCGGGGGGGTAGCACAGATACGCAGTATTTT
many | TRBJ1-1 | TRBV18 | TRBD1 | CASSPSGTAPEAFF | TGTGCCAGCTCACCAAGCGGGACAGCCCCTGAAGCTTTCTTT
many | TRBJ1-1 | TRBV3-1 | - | CASSRKGNTEAFF | TGTGCCAGCAGCCGAAAGGGGAACACTGAAGCTTTCTTT
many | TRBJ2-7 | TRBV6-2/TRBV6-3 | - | CASSARGYEQYF | TGTGCCAGCAGTGCCCGGGGCTACGAGCAGTACTTC
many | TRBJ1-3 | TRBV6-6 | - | CASRDPSSKAANTIYF | TGTGCCAGCAGGGACCCTAGTTCGAAAGCCGCGAACACCATATATTTT
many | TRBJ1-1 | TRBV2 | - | CASRLERMNTEAFF | TGTGCCAGCAGATTGGAGAGAATGAACACTGAAGCTTTCTTT
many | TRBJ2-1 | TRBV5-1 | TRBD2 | CASRLMTSGRAIGSEQFF | TGCGCCAGCAGACTGATGACTAGCGGGAGGGCCATTGGGAGTGAGCAGTTCTTC
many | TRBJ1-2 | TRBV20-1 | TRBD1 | CSARAGGNYGYTF | TGCAGTGCTAGGGCAGGGGGCAACTATGGCTACACCTTC
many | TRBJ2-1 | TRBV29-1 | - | CSVVSLSPGARDEQFF | TGCAGCGTTGTTAGCTTATCACCGGGGGCGCGGGATGAGCAGTTCTTC
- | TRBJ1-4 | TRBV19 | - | CASSNRANEKLFF | TGTGCCAGTAGTAATAGAGCCAATGAAAAACTGTTTTTT